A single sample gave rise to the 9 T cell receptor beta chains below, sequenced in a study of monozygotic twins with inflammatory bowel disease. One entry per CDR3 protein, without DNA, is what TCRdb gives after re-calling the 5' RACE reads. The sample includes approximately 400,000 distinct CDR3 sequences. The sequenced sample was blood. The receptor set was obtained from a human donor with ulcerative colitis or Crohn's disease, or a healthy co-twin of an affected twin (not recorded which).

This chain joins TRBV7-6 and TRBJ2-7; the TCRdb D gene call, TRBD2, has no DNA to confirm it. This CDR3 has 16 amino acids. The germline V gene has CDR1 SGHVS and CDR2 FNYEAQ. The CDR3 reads CASSLEVAGGLYEQYF.

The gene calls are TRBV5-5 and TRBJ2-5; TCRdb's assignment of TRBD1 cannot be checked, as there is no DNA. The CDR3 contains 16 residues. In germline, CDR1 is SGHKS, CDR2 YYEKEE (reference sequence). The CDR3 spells CASSFSTTGGQETQYF.

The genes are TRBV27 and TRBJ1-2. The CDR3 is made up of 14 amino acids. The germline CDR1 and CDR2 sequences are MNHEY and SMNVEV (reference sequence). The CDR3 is CASSFSSLGYGYTF.

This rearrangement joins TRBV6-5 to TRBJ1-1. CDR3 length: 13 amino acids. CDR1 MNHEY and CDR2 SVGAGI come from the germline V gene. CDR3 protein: CASIKELNTEAFF.

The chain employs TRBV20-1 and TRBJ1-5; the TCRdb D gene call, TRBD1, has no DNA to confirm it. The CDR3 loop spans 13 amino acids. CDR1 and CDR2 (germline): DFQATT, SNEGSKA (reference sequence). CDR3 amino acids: CSAIQGWQQPQHF.

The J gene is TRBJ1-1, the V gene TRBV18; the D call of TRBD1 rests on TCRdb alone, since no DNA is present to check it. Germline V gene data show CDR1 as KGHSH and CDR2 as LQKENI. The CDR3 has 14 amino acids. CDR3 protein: CASSPIPGGTEAFF.

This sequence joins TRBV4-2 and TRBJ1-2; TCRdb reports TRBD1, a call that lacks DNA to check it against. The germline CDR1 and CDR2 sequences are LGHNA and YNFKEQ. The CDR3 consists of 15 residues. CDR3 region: CASSLRGQGAHGYTF.

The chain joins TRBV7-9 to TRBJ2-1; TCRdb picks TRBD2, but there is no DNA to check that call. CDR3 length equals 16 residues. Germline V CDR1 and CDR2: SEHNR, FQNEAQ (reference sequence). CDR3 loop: CASILGGAGVINEQFF.

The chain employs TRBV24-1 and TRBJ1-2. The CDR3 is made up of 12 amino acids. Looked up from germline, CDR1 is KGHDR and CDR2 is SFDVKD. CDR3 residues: CATSDVTVGYTF.